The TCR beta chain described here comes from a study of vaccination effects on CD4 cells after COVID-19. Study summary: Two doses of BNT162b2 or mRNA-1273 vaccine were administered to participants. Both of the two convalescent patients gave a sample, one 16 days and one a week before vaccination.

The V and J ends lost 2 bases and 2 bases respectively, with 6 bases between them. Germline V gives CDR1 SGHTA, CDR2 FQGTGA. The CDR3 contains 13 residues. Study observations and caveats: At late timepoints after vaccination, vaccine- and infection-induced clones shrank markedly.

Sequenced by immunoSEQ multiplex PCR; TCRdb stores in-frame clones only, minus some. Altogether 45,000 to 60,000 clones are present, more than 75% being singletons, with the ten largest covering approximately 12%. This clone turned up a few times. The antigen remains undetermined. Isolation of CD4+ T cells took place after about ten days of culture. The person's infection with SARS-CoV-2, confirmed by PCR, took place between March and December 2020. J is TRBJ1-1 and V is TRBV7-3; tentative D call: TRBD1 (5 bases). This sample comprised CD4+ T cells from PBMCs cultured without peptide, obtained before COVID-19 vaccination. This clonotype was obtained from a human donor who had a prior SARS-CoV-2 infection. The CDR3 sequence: CASSLDSNTEAFF. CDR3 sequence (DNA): TGTGCCAGCAGCTTAGACAGTAACACTGAAGCTTTCTTT.